This T cell receptor beta chain originates from a study of OX40 agonist ivuxolimab in advanced cancers. At the level of the study: Subjects had a mean age of approximately 60 years, with a range of roughly 20 to 80; just over 80% were male.

Trimming cost V 3 bases and J 5 bases, with 13 bases left between them. The CDR3 extends over 14 amino acids. Germline loops: CDR1 KGHSH, CDR2 LQKENI. Libraries were prepared by immunoSEQ multiplex PCR; TCRdb keeps only in-frame clonotypes and omits some of them. This table has about 83,000 clones, about 85% appearing once. Comment on this clone: The antigen is unknown.

Overall study findings and caveats: At 0.1 to 3.0 mg/kg and by week 6, clonal expansion occurred in CD4+ and CD8+ blood T cells. Low clonal expansion, among the lowest seen, marked partial responders at 0.1-3.0 mg/kg.

Sequencing used CD4+ or CD8+ T cells sorted from blood, obtained in a trial of the OX40 agonist ivuxolimab. This receptor was taken from an adult with an advanced solid tumor such as melanoma, head and neck, liver or kidney cancer. The rearrangement links TRBV18 to TRBJ2-5; D ambiguous. CDR3 bases: TGTGCCAGCTCACCGGGCCCCGGTGGGGAGACCCAGTACTTC. It translates to CASSPGPGGETQYF. The whole variable domain, remainder taken from reference TRBV18 and TRBJ2-5, is NAGVMQNPRHLVRRRGQEARLRCSPMKGHSHVYWYRQLPEEGLKFMVYLQKENIIDESGMPKERFSAEFPKEGPSILRIQQVVRGDSAAYFCASSPGPGGETQYFGPGTRLLVL.